Presented here are 22 T cell receptor beta chains from one specimen sequenced in a study of breast tumors, draining lymph nodes, adjacent tissues. TCRdb redid the calling of the multiplex PCR reads with MiXCR, one entry per CDR3 protein. This repertoire shows 150,000 to 250,000 distinct CDR3 sequences, about 32% found once; its top ten account for approximately 4.5%. The lymph nodes were axillary draining lymph nodes from breast cancer patients. Sequencing used axillary lymph node tissue. These receptors were collected from a female donor with breast cancer. Some clones in this sample may be carry-over from other donors' samples.

Ten or more counts support this clonotype. The CDR3 region is CASSRTTGDNEKLFF. The CDR3 DNA reads TGCGCCAGCAGCCGCACTACAGGGGATAATGAAAAACTGTTTTTT. This chain connects TRBV4-3 to TRBJ1-4, with 7 bases matching TRBD1. Trimming at V came to 4 bases and at J to 4 bases, leaving 6 bases not matched to a gene. Germline CDR1 reads LGHNA; CDR2 reads YSLEER. This CDR3 region has 15 residues.

To note about this clonotype: Being one base from a much bigger clone, this may be a read error. This chain's CDR3 is CSARPGSSYNEQSF. The CDR3 coding sequence is TGCAGTGCTAGACCAGGGAGCTCCTACAATGAGCAGTCCTTC. V and J are TRBV20-1 and TRBJ2-1; D may be TRBD1 or TRBD2 (5 bases each). The germline gives CDR1 DFQATT, CDR2 SNEGSKA (reference sequence). CDR3 size: 14 residues.

This clonotype was observed many times. This chain joins TRBV18 and TRBJ1-6, with D uncertain. The CDR3 totals 14 residues. In germline, CDR1 is KGHSH, CDR2 LQKENI. V was shortened by 4 bases and J by 7 bases, with 11 bases between the two germline ends. The DNA for the CDR3 is TGTGCCAGCTCACGTGCGGAGTCGAATTCACCCCTCCACTTT. It encodes CASSRAESNSPLHF.

This clonotype showed up many times. The chain joins TRBV9 to TRBJ2-7, with 9 bases that match TRBD2. The CDR3 has 15 amino acids. With V trimmed by 3 bases and J by 4 bases, 8 bases remained unmatched. Per germline, CDR1 SGDLS and CDR2 YYNGEE. CDR3 coding DNA: TGTGCCAGCAGCGCGGGGATAGCGGGAGTATACGAGCAGTACTTC. Residues: CASSAGIAGVYEQYF.

V usage is TRBV19 and J usage is TRBJ1-2, with 7 positions matching TRBD1. Germline V gene lookup returns CDR1 LNHDA and CDR2 SQIVND (reference sequence). V trimming: 3 bases; J trimming: 0 bases; junction bases outside the gene matches: 4. The length of the CDR3 is 15 residues. Here the CDR3 DNA reads TGTGCCAGTAGTATCGGGCAGGGGGCTAACTATGGCTACACCTTC. Translating gives CASSIGQGANYGYTF.

Comment on this clonotype: This may stem from a read error, because a much larger clone lies one nucleotide away. This sequence joins TRBV6-5 and TRBJ2-3, with D perhaps TRBD2 (5 bases). V was cut by 7 bases and J by 5 bases, with 16 bases left in between. In germline, CDR1 is MNHEY, CDR2 SVGAGI. This CDR3 is built from 14 residues. CDR3 residues: CASKPDPGGDTQYF. The CDR3 DNA follows: TGTGCCAGCAAACCGGACCCCGGAGGAGATACGCAGTATTTT.

The table lists this clonotype with many counts. The chain uses TRBV28 and TRBJ2-1, with D maybe TRBD2 (5 bases). Germline V gene sequence: CDR1 MDHEN, CDR2 SYDVKM. This CDR3 spans 12 amino acids. Deletions cut 8 bases from V and 8 bases from J, with 13 bases between. CDR3: CASRLANHEQFF. Here the CDR3 DNA reads TGTGCCAGCCGTCTAGCTAACCATGAGCAGTTCTTC.

This clonotype was counted at least ten times. The rearrangement uses TRBV2 and TRBJ2-3, with 8 bases identical to TRBD2. V lost 6 bases and J lost 1; bases outside the gene matches: 3. This CDR3 contains 14 residues. Germline CDR1 and CDR2: SNHLY and FYNNEI. The CDR3 DNA follows: TGTGCCAGCAGCCGGGGGGGCCGCACAGATACGCAGTATTTT. Translating it yields CASSRGGRTDTQYF.

This clonotype appeared many times. This rearrangement joins TRBV18 to TRBJ2-7; the D is unclear. CDR3 size: 12 residues. Trimming shortened V by 3 bases and J by 5 bases, and 8 bases separated the two germline ends. Germline-derived CDR1 and CDR2 are KGHSH and LQKENI. CDR3 sequence (DNA): TGTGCCAGCTCACCCAGTATCAACGAGCAGTACTTC. It yields the protein CASSPSINEQYF.

This clonotype was counted many times. The V and J genes are TRBV7-2 and TRBJ1-5; TRBD1 matches 11 bases. CDR1 is SGHTA, CDR2 FQGNSA, per germline. V trimming: 5 bases; J trimming: 5 bases; junction bases outside the gene matches: 5. The CDR3 contains 15 residues. The CDR3 is CASSPGTGGDQPQHF. CDR3 sequence (DNA): TGTGCCAGCAGCCCGGGGACAGGGGGGGATCAGCCCCAGCATTTT.

In this sample, this clonotype turned up many times. J is TRBJ1-6 and V is TRBV2, with unresolved D. The CDR3 loop spans 16 amino acids. Deletions cut 1 base from V and 5 bases from J, with 12 bases between. Germline V CDR1 and CDR2: SNHLY, FYNNEI. CDR3 coding DNA: TGTGCCAGCAGTGAAGGGCGAGTCAGGAATAATTCACCCCTCCACTTT. It codes for CASSEGRVRNNSPLHF.

The V gene is TRBV20-1, the J gene TRBJ1-1; tentatively, D is TRBD1 (6 bases). The CDR3 has 14 residues. Trimming stripped 5 bases from V and 7 bases from J, with 20 bases between. Germline lookup yields CDR1 DFQATT and CDR2 SNEGSKA (reference sequence). DNA of the CDR3: TGCAGTGCTCCGGACAGATCGGGCAGGATTGAAGCTTTCTTT. This codes for CSAPDRSGRIEAFF.

This clonotype has at least ten counts. This chain joins TRBV9 and TRBJ2-3, with D possibly being TRBD2 (7 bases). This CDR3 has 18 amino acids. Trimming shortened V by 1 base and J by 6 bases, and 24 bases separated the two germline ends. Germline V gene data show CDR1 as SGDLS and CDR2 as YYNGEE. CDR3 sequence: CASSVSKSRGAVDDTQYF. In nucleotides, the CDR3 is TGTGCCAGCAGCGTATCCAAGTCTCGGGGGGCAGTCGATGATACGCAGTATTTT.

This clonotype was seen ten or more times. The genes are TRBV10-3 and TRBJ2-1; 7 nucleotides line up with TRBD1. J gave up 4 bases and V 10 bases, and 7 bases lay outside the gene matches. Germline V CDR1 and CDR2: ENHRY, SYGVKD. The CDR3 length is 13 residues. Written as DNA, the CDR3 is TGTGCCAAAACAGGGGTAGCTTACAATGAGCAGTTCTTC. It yields the protein CAKTGVAYNEQFF.

The V and J genes are TRBV11-2 and TRBJ2-3, with 9 positions matching TRBD2. There are 16 residues in the CDR3. After removal of 3 bases from V and 5 bases from J, the junction contained 9 bases not matched to a gene. Germline V lookup: CDR1 SGHAT, CDR2 FQNNGV. In DNA form, the CDR3 reads TGTGCCAGCAGCTTTATAGCGGGGGCGCGAGGAGATACGCAGTATTTT. Translation: CASSFIAGARGDTQYF.

As to this clonotype: This clone may be a read error of a much larger clone one base away. The chain recombines TRBV11-2 with TRBJ2-7; D tentatively fits TRBD1 or TRBD2 (5 bases each). CDR1 SGHAT and CDR2 FQNNGV come from the germline V gene. V lost 6 bases to trimming and J lost 3 bases, with 18 bases between them. This CDR3 comprises 15 residues. CDR3 protein: CASRSGAGTNYEQYF. As DNA, the CDR3 is TGTGCCAGCAGGTCTGGGGCAGGGACGAACTACGAGCAGTACTTC.

This clonotype was counted many times. The genes are TRBV3-1 and TRBJ1-5; D gene uncertain. CDR1 is LGHDT, CDR2 YNNKEL, per germline (reference sequence). The length of the CDR3 is 13 residues. V lost 3 bases to trimming and J lost 4 bases, with 7 bases between them. Here the CDR3 DNA reads TGTGCCAGCAGCCAGACAAGAAATCAGCCCCAGCATTTT. This encodes CASSQTRNQPQHF.

In regard to this clonotype: Since a much larger clone is just one base distant, this may be a read error. The J gene is TRBJ1-2, the V gene TRBV12-3 or TRBV12-4; D unclear. This CDR3 is 15 amino acids long. V lost 5 bases and J 3 bases, leaving 16 bases between the germline ends. CDR3 sequence: CASSPTRRGYYGYTF. The DNA of the CDR3 is TGTGCCAGCAGTCCTACCCGGCGCGGGTACTATGGCTACACCTTC.

In DNA form, the CDR3 reads TGTGCCAGCAGACCCGGGGGGGCTAGCGGGGGGGCTAAAGAGACCCAGTACTTC. Protein: CASRPGGASGGAKETQYF. V usage is TRBV7-2 and J usage is TRBJ2-5; 12 bases align to TRBD2. The CDR3 loop spans 18 amino acids. CDR1 and CDR2 from the germline V gene are SGHTA and FQGNSA. With 6 bases clipped from V and 3 bases from J, the junction kept 14 bases outside the gene matches. Using reference TRBV7-2 and TRBJ2-5 for the parts outside the CDR3, the full variable domain is GAGVSQSPSNKVTEKGKDVELRCDPISGHTALYWYRQSLGQGLEFLIYFQGNSAPDKSGLPSDRFSAERTGGSVSTLTIQRTQQEDSAVYLCASRPGGASGGAKETQYFGPGTRLLVL.

This clonotype was detected ten times or more. The chain is built from TRBV7-2 and TRBJ2-1; D ambiguous. The CDR3 loop spans 14 amino acids. Trimming pared 1 base from V and 10 bases from J, leaving 14 bases between. Germline CDR1 is SGHTA and CDR2 is FQGNSA. CDR3 sequence reads: CASSLGRKGEEQFF. CDR3 nucleotide sequence: TGTGCCAGCAGCTTAGGGAGAAAGGGTGAGGAGCAGTTCTTC.

The chain couples TRBV18 to TRBJ1-2; TRBD1 might be the D (6 bases). V gave up 2 bases and J gave up 7 bases, with 14 bases separating them. From germline, CDR1 is KGHSH and CDR2 LQKENI. The CDR3 is 14 amino acids. The CDR3: CASSPFGGDSGYTF. CDR3 coding DNA: TGTGCCAGCTCACCATTTGGGGGCGACTCTGGCTACACCTTC.

This clonotype appeared many times. This chain connects TRBV20-1 to TRBJ2-3; 8 nucleotides line up with TRBD2. J was trimmed by 1 base and V by 2 bases; bases with no gene match: 5. This CDR3 region has 15 residues. Germline assignment: CDR1 DFQATT and CDR2 SNEGSKA (reference sequence). The CDR3 coding sequence is TGCAGTGCTAGAAATCCGCGGGGGGGCACAGATACGCAGTATTTT. This sequence encodes CSARNPRGGTDTQYF.